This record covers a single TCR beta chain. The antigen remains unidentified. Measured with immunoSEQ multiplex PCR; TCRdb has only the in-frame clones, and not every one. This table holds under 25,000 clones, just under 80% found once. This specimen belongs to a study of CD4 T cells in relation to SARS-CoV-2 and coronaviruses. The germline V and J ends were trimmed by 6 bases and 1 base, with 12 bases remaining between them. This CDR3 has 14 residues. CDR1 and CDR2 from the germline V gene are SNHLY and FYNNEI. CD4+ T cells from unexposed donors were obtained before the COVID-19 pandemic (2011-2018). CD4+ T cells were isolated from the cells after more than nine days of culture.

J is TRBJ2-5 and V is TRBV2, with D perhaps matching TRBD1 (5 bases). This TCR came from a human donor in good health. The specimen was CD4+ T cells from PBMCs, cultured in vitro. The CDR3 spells CASSAGPSQETQYF. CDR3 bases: TGTGCCAGCAGCGCAGGGCCTTCCCAAGAGACCCAGTACTTC.